The source of this T cell receptor (beta chain) is a study of T cells after yellow fever vaccination. TCRdb called the 5' RACE reads again in MiXCR, with one record for every CDR3 protein. The sample has more than 25,000 distinct CDR3 sequences; less than 7% are singletons. CDR1 is DFQATT, CDR2 SNEGSKA, per germline (reference sequence). The CDR3 sequence is 14 residues long. V dropped 4 bases and J dropped 4; count of bases not matched to a gene: 4. At least ten counts were recorded for this clonotype. The sequences come from PBMCs, either bulk or a sorted T-cell subset (CD4+, CD8+, memory, or dextramer-sorted; not recorded which), collected 15 days after the yellow fever booster vaccination. The TCR sequence derives from a young man who received the YFV17D yellow fever vaccine. V usage is TRBV20-1 and J usage is TRBJ2-5; 12 bases align to TRBD2. The CDR3 bases are TGCAGTGCTAACGGACTAGCGGGACCAGAGACCCAGTACTTC. Encoded protein: CSANGLAGPETQYF.